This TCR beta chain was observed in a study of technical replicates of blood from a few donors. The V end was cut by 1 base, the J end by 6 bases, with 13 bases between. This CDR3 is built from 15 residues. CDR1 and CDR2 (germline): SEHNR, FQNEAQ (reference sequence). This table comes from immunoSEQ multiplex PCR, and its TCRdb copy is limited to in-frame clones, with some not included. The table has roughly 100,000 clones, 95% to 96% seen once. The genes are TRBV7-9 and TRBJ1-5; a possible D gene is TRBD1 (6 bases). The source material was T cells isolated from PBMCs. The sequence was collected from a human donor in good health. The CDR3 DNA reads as TGTGCCAGCAGCTTAGGGACAGTAGCCGGTCAGCCCCAGCATTTT. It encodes CASSLGTVAGQPQHF.